The clone carrying this T cell receptor (beta chain) was observed once. Germline trimming cut 4 bases from V and 5 bases from J; bases unmatched to any gene: 3. The CDR3 has 15 amino acids. Germline CDR1 reads MDHEN; CDR2 reads SYDVKM. These data originate in a study of blood T cell repertoires in COVID-19. The protocol was immunoSEQ multiplex PCR, while the TCRdb copy is restricted to in-frame clones and leaves out a portion. Among 200,000 to 300,000 clones listed, roughly nine tenths were seen once. The specimen sequenced was PBMCs or T cells enriched from blood (not recorded which). The chain uses TRBV28 and TRBJ2-5; 14 nucleotides match TRBD2. The TCR was taken from a woman under 30 who had recovered from COVID-19. The CDR3 DNA sequence: TGTGCCAGCAGTTCGGGACTAGCGGGAGCTGAGACCCAGTACTTC. It encodes CASSSGLAGAETQYF.